The clone carrying this T cell receptor beta chain appeared a few times. Antigen: not known. At one end the junction does not follow the germline gene, possibly because of a read error. These data are taken from a study of blood T cells in healthy people across ages. General study results and limits: The percentage of naive T cells correlated strongly with TCR beta diversity.

A second PCR, run for about 6 to 11 cycles, used a sample-barcoded 5' primer plus a J-beta primer mix. Carrying 12 random nucleotides, a template-switch adaptor labeled each individual cDNA molecule. Each CDR3 protein gets one entry after TCRdb re-called the 5' RACE reads with MiXCR. Among over 950,000 distinct CDR3 sequences, roughly two fifths were seen once, and the ten largest hold around 12%. The CDR3 is 13 amino acids. The germline gives CDR1 SGHRS, CDR2 YFSETQ. The material sequenced was blood. The sequence came from a man younger than 35 in good health. The chain employs TRBV5-1 and TRBJ1-5, with D possibly matching TRBD1 (5 bases). CDR3 sequence: CASSLDTQQPQHF. CDR3 bases: TGCGCCAGCAGTTTGGACACCCAACAGCCCCAGCATTTT.